This T cell receptor (beta chain) was documented in a study of T cell repertoires in cytomegalovirus infection. Study details: TCR beta signatures that were public indicated CMV infection and matching HLA type.

TCRdb processed the reads anew with MiXCR; each CDR3 protein has one entry. The sample holds about 770,000 distinct CDR3 sequences; 25% to 35% are singletons and the top ten take less than 15%. V shed 3 bases and J 5 bases; nucleotides not matched to a gene: 5. This CDR3 spans 15 amino acids. Germline CDR1 reads LNHDA; CDR2 reads SQIVND (reference sequence). Comments on this clonotype: Its antigen is unknown.

V is TRBV19 and J is TRBJ2-1; 9 nucleotides line up with TRBD1. The material was cultured CD8+ T cells from PBMCs, obtained from culture after CMV antigen stimulation. The sequence came from a human donor in good health (CMV status not recorded). Some clones in this sample may be carry-over from other donors' samples. DNA for the CDR3: TGTGCCAGTAGTATCACAGGGGGCAAGGACAATGAGCAGTTCTTC. Encoded protein: CASSITGGKDNEQFF.